This TCR beta chain was identified during a study of T cell responses to AZD1222 COVID-19 vaccine. Sequenced by immunoSEQ multiplex PCR; TCRdb stores in-frame clones only, minus some. This sample has more than 100,000 clones; over 90% occur once, and the top ten carry more than 4.5%. Germline loops: CDR1 MNHEY, CDR2 SMNVEV (reference sequence). CDR3 length equals 15 residues. The ends were cut back, 2 bases at V and 4 bases at J, with 14 bases in the middle. The specimen comprised peripheral blood, sampled on day 0 of AZD1222 vaccination. The source of this sequence is an adult in good health. The rearrangement links TRBV27 to TRBJ1-1, with D possibly matching TRBD1 (5 bases). The DNA of the CDR3 is TGTGCCAGCAGTTTAAGTAGGGGTGGCGGCACTGAAGCTTTCTTT. Its protein is CASSLSRGGGTEAFF.